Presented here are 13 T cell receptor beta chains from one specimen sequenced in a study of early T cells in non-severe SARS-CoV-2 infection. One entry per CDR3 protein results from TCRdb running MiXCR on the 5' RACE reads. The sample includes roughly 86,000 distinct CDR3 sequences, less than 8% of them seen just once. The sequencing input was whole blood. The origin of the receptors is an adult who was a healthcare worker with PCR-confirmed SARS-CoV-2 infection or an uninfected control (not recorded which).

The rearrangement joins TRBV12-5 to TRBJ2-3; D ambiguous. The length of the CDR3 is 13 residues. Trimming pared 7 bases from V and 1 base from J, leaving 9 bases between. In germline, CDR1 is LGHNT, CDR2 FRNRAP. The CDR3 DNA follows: TGTGCTAGTGCAGTGGTGCGCACAGATACGCAGTATTTT. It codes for CASAVVRTDTQYF.

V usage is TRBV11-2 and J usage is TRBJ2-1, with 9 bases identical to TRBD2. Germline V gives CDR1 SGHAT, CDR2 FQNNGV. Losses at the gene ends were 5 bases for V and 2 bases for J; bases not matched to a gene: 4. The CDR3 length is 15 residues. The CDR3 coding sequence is TGTGCCAGCAGCAGACTAGCGGATACCTACAATGAGCAGTTCTTC. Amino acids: CASSRLADTYNEQFF.

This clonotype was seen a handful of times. CDR3 nucleotides: TGTGCCTGGAAGTCCCTCAGCAACTATGGCTACACCTTC. Protein: CAWKSLSNYGYTF. This rearrangement joins TRBV30 to TRBJ1-2; D unresolved. CDR1 and CDR2 (germline): GTSNPN, SVGIG (reference sequence). V was trimmed by 4 bases and J by 2 bases, leaving 11 bases between them. The CDR3 spans 13 residues.

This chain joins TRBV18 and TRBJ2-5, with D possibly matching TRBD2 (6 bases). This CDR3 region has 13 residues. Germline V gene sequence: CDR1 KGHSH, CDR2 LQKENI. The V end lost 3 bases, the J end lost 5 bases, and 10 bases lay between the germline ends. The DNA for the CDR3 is TGTGCCAGCTCACCGGAGGGGCGGGAGACCCAGTACTTC. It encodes CASSPEGRETQYF.

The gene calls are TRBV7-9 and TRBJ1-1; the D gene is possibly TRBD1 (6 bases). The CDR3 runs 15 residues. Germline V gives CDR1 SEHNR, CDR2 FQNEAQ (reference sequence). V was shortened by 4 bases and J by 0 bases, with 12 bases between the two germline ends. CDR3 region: CASSYRTDLNTEAFF. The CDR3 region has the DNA TGTGCCAGCAGCTACCGGACAGACTTGAACACTGAAGCTTTCTTT.

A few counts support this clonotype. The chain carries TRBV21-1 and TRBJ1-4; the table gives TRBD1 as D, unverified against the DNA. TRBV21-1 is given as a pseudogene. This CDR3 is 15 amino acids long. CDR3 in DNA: TGTGCCAGCAGCAAAAACGGGGGAATCTATGAAAAACTGTTTTTT. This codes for CASSKNGGIYEKLFF.

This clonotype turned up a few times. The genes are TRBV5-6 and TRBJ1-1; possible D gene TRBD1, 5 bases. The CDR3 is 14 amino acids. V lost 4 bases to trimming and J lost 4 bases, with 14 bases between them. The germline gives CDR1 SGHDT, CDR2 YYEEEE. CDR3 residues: CASSETVWTTEAFF. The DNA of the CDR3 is TGTGCCAGCAGCGAGACAGTGTGGACCACTGAAGCTTTCTTT. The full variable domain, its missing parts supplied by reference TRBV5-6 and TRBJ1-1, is DAGVTQSPTHLIKTRGQQVTLRCSPKSGHDTVSWYQQALGQGPQFIFQYYEEEERQRGNFPDRFSGHQFPNYSSELNVNALLLGDSALYLCASSETVWTTEAFFGQGTRLTVV.

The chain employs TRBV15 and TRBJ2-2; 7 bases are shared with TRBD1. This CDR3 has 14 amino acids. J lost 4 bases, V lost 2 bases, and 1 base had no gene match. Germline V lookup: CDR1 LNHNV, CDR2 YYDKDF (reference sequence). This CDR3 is CATSRYRGTGELFF. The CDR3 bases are TGTGCCACCAGCAGATACAGGGGCACCGGGGAGCTGTTTTTT.

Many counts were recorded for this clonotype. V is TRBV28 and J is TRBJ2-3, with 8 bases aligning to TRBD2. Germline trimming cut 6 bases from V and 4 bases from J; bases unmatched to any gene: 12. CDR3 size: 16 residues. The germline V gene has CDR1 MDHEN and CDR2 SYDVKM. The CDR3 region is CASSPSSGSGADTQYF. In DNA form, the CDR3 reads TGTGCCAGCAGCCCATCGAGCGGGAGTGGGGCAGATACGCAGTATTTT.

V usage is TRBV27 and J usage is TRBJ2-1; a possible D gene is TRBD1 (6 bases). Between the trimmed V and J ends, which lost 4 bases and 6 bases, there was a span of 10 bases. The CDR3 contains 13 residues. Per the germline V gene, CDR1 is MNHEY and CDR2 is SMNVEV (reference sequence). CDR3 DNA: TGTGCCAGCAGTTGGGGACAAATCAATGAGCAGTTCTTC. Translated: CASSWGQINEQFF.

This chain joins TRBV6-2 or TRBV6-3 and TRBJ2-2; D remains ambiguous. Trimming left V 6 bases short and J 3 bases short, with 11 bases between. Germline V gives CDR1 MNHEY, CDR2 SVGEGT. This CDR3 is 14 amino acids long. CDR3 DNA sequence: TGTGCCAGCAGAACCGGGCCCTACACCGGGGAGCTGTTTTTT. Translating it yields CASRTGPYTGELFF.

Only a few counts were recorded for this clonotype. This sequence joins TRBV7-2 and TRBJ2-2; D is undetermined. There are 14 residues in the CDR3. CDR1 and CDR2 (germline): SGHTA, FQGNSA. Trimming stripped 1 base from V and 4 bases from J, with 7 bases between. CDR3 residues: CASSLGRITGELFF. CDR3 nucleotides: TGTGCCAGCAGCTTAGGGCGGATCACCGGGGAGCTGTTTTTT.

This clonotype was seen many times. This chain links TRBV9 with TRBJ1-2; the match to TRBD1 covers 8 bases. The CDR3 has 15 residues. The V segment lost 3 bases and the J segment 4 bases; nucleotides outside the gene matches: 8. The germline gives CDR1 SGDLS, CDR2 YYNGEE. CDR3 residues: CASSDGQGVFYGYTF. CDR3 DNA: TGTGCCAGCAGCGACGGACAGGGAGTTTTCTATGGCTACACCTTC.